These 18 T cell receptor beta chains came from one sample sequenced in a study of blood T cell repertoires in COVID-19. Assay used: immunoSEQ multiplex PCR; TCRdb lists only in-frame clones, some missing. The sample includes over 450,000 clones, roughly nine tenths of them seen just once. Sequencing was done on a sample of peripheral blood. All receptors come from a woman between 45 and 65 years old with COVID-19, enrolled during active disease.

This chain uses TRBV30 with TRBJ1-5; D unresolved. Per germline, CDR1 GTSNPN and CDR2 SVGIG (reference sequence). V lost 3 bases and J lost 0, with 12 bases in between. The CDR3 is 15 amino acids. CDR3 coding DNA: TGTGCCTGGAGCGCGGGATTCTATAGCAATCAGCCCCAGCATTTT. Protein product: CAWSAGFYSNQPQHF. The full variable domain, with the rest looked up from reference TRBV30 and TRBJ1-5, is SQTIHQWPATLVQPVGSPLSLECTVEGTSNPNLYWYRQAAGRGLQLLFYSVGIGQISSEVPQNLSASRPQDRQFILSSKKLLLSDSGFYLCAWSAGFYSNQPQHFGDGTRLSIL.

This chain connects TRBV10-3 to TRBJ2-3, with TRBD1 matching 7 bases. Germline CDR1 and CDR2: ENHRY and SYGVKD. This CDR3 contains 14 residues. Trimming took 7 bases from V and 4 from J; bases not matched to a gene: 8. The DNA of the CDR3 is TGTGCCATCACCGACAGGGATTTGGCAGATACGCAGTATTTT. Translation gives CAITDRDLADTQYF.

This clone appeared a few times. The chain couples TRBV7-9 to TRBJ1-1; 9 bases are shared with TRBD1. The CDR3 consists of 15 residues. Germline loops: CDR1 SEHNR, CDR2 FQNEAQ (reference sequence). J was trimmed by 10 bases and V by 1 base; bases with no gene match: 10. CDR3 nucleotide sequence: TGTGCCAGCAGCTTAGGAGTTGGGGACAGGGTGGGAGCTTTCTTT. Translation gives CASSLGVGDRVGAFF.

The chain joins TRBV7-8 to TRBJ1-1; 7 bases match TRBD1. The CDR3 consists of 14 residues. Germline loops: CDR1 SGHVS, CDR2 FQNEAQ. V trimming: 5 bases; J trimming: 1 base; junction bases outside the gene matches: 4. Written as DNA, the CDR3 is TGTGCCAGCAGCGTGAGGACAGGGAACACTGAAGCTTTCTTT. This sequence encodes CASSVRTGNTEAFF.

The rearrangement uses TRBV20-1 and TRBJ1-2, with unresolved D. The CDR3 extends over 10 amino acids. Germline V gives CDR1 DFQATT, CDR2 SNEGSKA (reference sequence). Trimming removed 2 bases from V and 6 bases from J, with 4 bases in between. The CDR3 DNA follows: TGCAGTGCTAGAACAGATGGCTACACCTTC. Translation gives CSARTDGYTF.

V usage is TRBV10-2 and J usage is TRBJ1-1; D may be TRBD1 (6 bases). CDR1 is WSHSY and CDR2 is SAAADI in the germline V gene. V was pared by 5 bases and J by 5 bases, with 15 bases between. This CDR3 is 14 amino acids long. This CDR3 is CASSINRDDTEAFF. The CDR3 region has the DNA TGCGCCAGCAGTATCAACAGGGACGATACTGAAGCTTTCTTT.

The chain couples TRBV2 to TRBJ2-4; 9 bases fit TRBD1. J was trimmed by 4 bases and V by 6 bases; bases with no gene match: 7. Germline assignment: CDR1 SNHLY and CDR2 FYNNEI. This CDR3 is built from 15 residues. CDR3 in amino acids: CASRDRGGSKNIQYF. Written as DNA, the CDR3 is TGTGCCAGCAGAGACAGGGGGGGATCAAAAAACATTCAGTACTTC. The full variable domain, completed using reference TRBV2 and TRBJ2-4, is EPEVTQTPSHQVTQMGQEVILRCVPISNHLYFYWYRQILGQKVEFLVSFYNNEISEKSEIFDDQFSVERPDGSNFTLKIRSTKLEDSAMYFCASRDRGGSKNIQYFGAGTRLSVL.

The chain has TRBV28 and TRBJ1-1; 9 positions agree with TRBD1. Trimming removed 5 bases from V and 6 bases from J; junction bases left unmatched: 10. The CDR3 totals 15 residues. Looked up from germline, CDR1 is MDHEN and CDR2 is SYDVKM. CDR3 nucleotide sequence: TGTGCCAGCAGTCCCGGGACAGGGCTTGGCTCTGAAGCTTTCTTT. Amino acid sequence: CASSPGTGLGSEAFF.

V usage is TRBV5-4 and J usage is TRBJ1-1; tentatively, D is TRBD1 (5 bases). The CDR3 totals 15 residues. Trimming shortened V by 4 bases and J by 2 bases, and 15 bases separated the two germline ends. Germline CDR1 reads SGHNT; CDR2 reads YYREEE (reference sequence). CDR3 region: CASSIVTDPNTEAFF. CDR3 in DNA: TGTGCCAGCAGCATAGTGACAGATCCCAACACTGAAGCTTTCTTT.

In this sample, this clone turned up a few times. This rearrangement joins TRBV7-9 to TRBJ2-3; weak D call: TRBD2 (6 bases). V shed 6 bases and J shed 1 base, with 14 bases lying between them. Germline loops: CDR1 SEHNR, CDR2 FQNEAQ (reference sequence). The CDR3 contains 15 residues. CDR3 in amino acids: CASSGGPLGTDTQYF. Written as DNA, the CDR3 is TGTGCCAGCAGTGGAGGGCCCCTGGGCACAGATACGCAGTATTTT.

The V call is TRBV7-3, the J call TRBJ1-1; unclear D gene. The CDR3 has 15 amino acids. From germline, CDR1 is SGHTA and CDR2 FQGTGA. Trimming left V 2 bases short and J 1 base short, with 11 bases between. The CDR3 DNA is TGTGCCAGCAGCTTATCAGCAGGAGGGAACACTGAAGCTTTCTTT. It codes for CASSLSAGGNTEAFF.

The J gene is TRBJ1-2, the V gene TRBV2; no clear D. Germline V gene sequence: CDR1 SNHLY, CDR2 FYNNEI. This CDR3 has 12 amino acids. Trimming pared 5 bases from V and 5 bases from J, leaving 9 bases between. Here the CDR3 reads CASSRAVYGYTF. The CDR3 bases are TGTGCCAGCAGTCGTGCGGTTTATGGCTACACCTTC.

The chain recombines TRBV30 with TRBJ1-2; maybe TRBD1 (5 bases). Germline V gene lookup returns CDR1 GTSNPN and CDR2 SVGIG (reference sequence). The V end was cut by 0 bases, the J end by 5 bases, with 10 bases between. The CDR3 sequence is 13 residues long. CDR3 sequence reads: CAWSVKGAYGYTF. CDR3 DNA: TGTGCCTGGAGTGTAAAAGGGGCATATGGCTACACCTTC.

The chain couples TRBV7-3 to TRBJ2-2; D not resolved. The CDR3 has 15 amino acids. Germline lookup yields CDR1 SGHTA and CDR2 FQGTGA. V lost 1 base and J 0 bases, leaving 6 bases between the germline ends. The CDR3 spells CASSLNPANTGELFF. The DNA of the CDR3 is TGTGCCAGCAGCTTAAACCCGGCGAACACCGGGGAGCTGTTTTTT. The full variable domain, with the rest looked up from reference TRBV7-3 and TRBJ2-2, is GAGVSQTPSNKVTEKGKYVELRCDPISGHTALYWYRQSLGQGPEFLIYFQGTGAADDSGLPNDRFFAVRPEGSVSTLKIQRTERGDSAVYLCASSLNPANTGELFFGEGSRLTVL.

The chain links TRBV2 to TRBJ2-6; unclear D gene. V shed 4 bases and J shed 4 bases, with 8 bases lying between them. The germline V gene has CDR1 SNHLY and CDR2 FYNNEI. There are 14 residues in the CDR3. The CDR3 reads CASSVALGANVLTF. In nucleotides, the CDR3 is TGTGCCAGCAGTGTGGCCTTAGGGGCCAACGTCCTGACTTTC.

This chain connects TRBV20-1 to TRBJ1-1; D is ambiguous. The CDR3 covers 12 residues. Germline assignment: CDR1 DFQATT and CDR2 SNEGSKA (reference sequence). Trimming shortened V by 3 bases and J by 3 bases, and 8 bases separated the two germline ends. In DNA form, the CDR3 reads TGCAGTGCTAGTACCCGAGACACTGAAGCTTTCTTT. This gives the protein CSASTRDTEAFF.

This chain joins TRBV2 and TRBJ2-5; D gene ambiguous. In germline, CDR1 is SNHLY, CDR2 FYNNEI. Trimming removed 6 bases at V and 3 bases at J, with 8 bases between. CDR3 length equals 12 residues. Written as DNA, the CDR3 is TGTGCCAGCAGGAAACAGAAAGAGACCCAGTACTTC. This gives the protein CASRKQKETQYF. The whole variable domain, filled in from reference TRBV2 and TRBJ2-5, reads EPEVTQTPSHQVTQMGQEVILRCVPISNHLYFYWYRQILGQKVEFLVSFYNNEISEKSEIFDDQFSVERPDGSNFTLKIRSTKLEDSAMYFCASRKQKETQYFGPGTRLLVL.

The V call is TRBV27, the J call TRBJ2-1, with D possibly matching TRBD1 (8 bases). With 6 bases removed from V and 8 bases from J, the gap between germline ends came to 17 bases. The CDR3 consists of 14 residues. Per germline, CDR1 MNHEY and CDR2 SMNVEV (reference sequence). Here the CDR3 DNA reads TGTGCCAGCAGCCCATACAGGGGGGGGGATGAGCAGTTCTTC. Protein: CASSPYRGGDEQFF.